This entry lists 8 T cell receptor beta chains sequenced from one sample in a study of blood T cell repertoires in COVID-19. Profiling relied on immunoSEQ multiplex PCR, and the TCRdb table lists in-frame clones only, not all of them. The table includes 340,000 or so clones, around 86% detected once. Material for sequencing was peripheral blood. These receptors were obtained from a man aged 50 or older with active or convalescent COVID-19.

V is TRBV5-4 and J is TRBJ2-6; D gene ambiguous. The CDR3 runs to 17 residues. Trimming removed 0 bases at V and 0 bases at J, with 10 bases between. Germline CDR1 is SGHNT and CDR2 is YYREEE (reference sequence). CDR3 in amino acids: CASSLGGRSSGANVLTF. The CDR3, as DNA: TGTGCCAGCAGCTTGGGAGGCCGAAGCTCTGGGGCCAACGTCCTGACTTTC.

The chain joins TRBV11-2 to TRBJ1-2; 8 bases agree with TRBD1. The ends lost 3 bases at V and 4 bases at J; junction bases unmatched: 7. Germline CDR1 reads SGHAT; CDR2 reads FQNNGV. The CDR3 loop spans 15 amino acids. In nucleotides, the CDR3 is TGTGCCAGCAGCTTTTCCAGGGGGCCTTTCTATGGCTACACCTTC. This encodes CASSFSRGPFYGYTF.

The V and J genes are TRBV5-1 and TRBJ2-7; 14 bases are a match to TRBD2. This CDR3 has 14 amino acids. The trim removed 4 bases at V and 7 bases at J, leaving 4 bases unmatched. From germline, CDR1 is SGHRS and CDR2 YFSETQ. The CDR3 protein is CASSRGLAGDEQYF. CDR3 coding DNA: TGCGCCAGCAGCCGGGGACTAGCGGGAGATGAGCAGTACTTC.

CDR3 protein: CASSLVTSGRAGELFF. The CDR3 region has the DNA TGTGCCAGCAGCTTAGTAACTAGCGGGAGGGCCGGGGAGCTGTTTTTT. The chain is built from TRBV7-2 and TRBJ2-2; 13 nucleotides match TRBD2. Losses at the gene ends were 1 base for V and 6 bases for J; bases not matched to a gene: 2. From germline, CDR1 is SGHTA and CDR2 FQGNSA. The CDR3 has 16 amino acids.

The rearrangement links TRBV6-5 to TRBJ2-4; 9 bases align to TRBD2. The CDR3 contains 15 residues. V was clipped by 2 bases and J by 6 bases; unmatched bases: 5. From germline, CDR1 is MNHEY and CDR2 SVGAGI. The CDR3 spells CASSYAAGGRNIQYF. The CDR3 nucleotides are TGTGCCAGCAGTTACGCCGCGGGAGGGCGAAACATTCAGTACTTC.

The chain joins TRBV5-1 to TRBJ1-3, with no clear D. Germline V gene data show CDR1 as SGHRS and CDR2 as YFSETQ. The CDR3 sequence is 14 residues long. The V gene lost 0 bases and the J gene lost 4 bases, with 8 bases spanning the gap. CDR3 region: CASSLELGGNTIYF. CDR3 coding DNA: TGCGCCAGCAGCTTGGAACTCGGGGGAAACACCATATATTTT.

V gene TRBV5-1 combines with J gene TRBJ1-1; D call uncertain. The CDR3 has 14 residues. The germline gives CDR1 SGHRS, CDR2 YFSETQ. V was cut by 2 bases and J by 1 base, with 9 bases left in between. The CDR3, as DNA: TGCGCCAGCAGCTTAATTCCAGGGAACACTGAAGCTTTCTTT. This sequence encodes CASSLIPGNTEAFF.

In this sample, this clone turned up once. The chain links TRBV5-1 to TRBJ1-4; 8 bases agree with TRBD1. The CDR3 loop spans 14 amino acids. The trim removed 5 bases at V and 8 bases at J, leaving 8 bases unmatched. Germline-derived CDR1 and CDR2 are SGHRS and YFSETQ. The CDR3 region has the DNA TGCGCCAGCAGAAGACAGGGGCCGGGGGAAAAACTGTTTTTT. Translated: CASRRQGPGEKLFF.